These 18 T cell receptor beta chains share one sample of origin, sequenced in a study of identical twins. TCRdb re-derived calls from the 5' RACE reads in MiXCR, one entry per CDR3 protein. Found here are some 500,000 distinct CDR3 sequences, nearly 10% of them singletons; the top ten hold roughly 3%. The data were also submitted as part of a second study, on yellow fever vaccine responses in identical twins.

The sample taken for sequencing was PBMCs. These receptors were collected from a woman aged 18-29 years in good health.

The gene calls are TRBV29-1 and TRBJ2-1; 11 bases align to TRBD2. V dropped 2 bases and J dropped 3; count of bases not matched to a gene: 3. Germline lookup yields CDR1 SQVTM and CDR2 ANQGSEA. This CDR3 is 15 amino acids long. CDR3 amino acids: CSVELAGGHYNEQFF. The CDR3 DNA reads as TGCAGCGTTGAACTAGCGGGGGGACACTACAATGAGCAGTTCTTC.

The chain links TRBV28 to TRBJ1-4, with D perhaps TRBD1 (5 bases). The germline V and J ends were trimmed by 3 bases and 12 bases, with 14 bases remaining between them. From germline, CDR1 is MDHEN and CDR2 SYDVKM. The CDR3 has 13 amino acids. CDR3 DNA: TGTGCCAGCAGTTTGGTAGGGAGAGGGGAACTGTTTTTT. It is translated as CASSLVGRGELFF. Complete variable domain (other parts from reference TRBV28 and TRBJ1-4): DVKVTQSSRYLVKRTGEKVFLECVQDMDHENMFWYRQDPGLGLRLIYFSYDVKMKEKGDIPEGYSVSREKKERFSLILESASTNQTSMYLCASSLVGRGELFFGSGTQLSVL.

This clonotype occurred a few times. V is TRBV10-1 and J is TRBJ2-3, with D perhaps TRBD2 (6 bases). V dropped 5 bases and J dropped 6 bases, with 12 bases sitting between them. Germline lookup yields CDR1 WNHNN and CDR2 SYGVQD (reference sequence). This CDR3 is 13 amino acids long. Here the CDR3 reads CASSPSVRDTQYF. As DNA, the CDR3 is TGCGCCAGCAGTCCTAGCGTAAGGGATACGCAGTATTTT.

Many counts were recorded for this clonotype. The chain recombines TRBV7-6 with TRBJ2-5; 9 bases are a match to TRBD1. Per germline, CDR1 SGHVS and CDR2 FNYEAQ. The junction had 3 bases not matched to a gene; V was cut back by 6 bases and J by 4 bases. The CDR3 sequence is 13 residues long. The DNA of the CDR3 is TGTGCCAGCAGTCGGACAGGGGTAGAGACCCAGTACTTC. Translating gives CASSRTGVETQYF.

In this sample, this clonotype turned up many times. The chain carries TRBV18 and TRBJ2-3, with D uncertain. The V gene's germline CDR1 is KGHSH and CDR2 LQKENI. This CDR3 is built from 12 residues. The V end lost 3 bases, the J end lost 5 bases, and 6 bases lay between the germline ends. CDR3 DNA: TGTGCCAGCTCACCGGCTGGAGATACGCAGTATTTT. Translated, it gives CASSPAGDTQYF.

This clonotype turned up a few times. The rearrangement links TRBV27 to TRBJ2-1; 7 nucleotides line up with TRBD1. Germline assignment: CDR1 MNHEY and CDR2 SMNVEV (reference sequence). The CDR3 has 15 amino acids. V was clipped by 3 bases and J by 4 bases; unmatched bases: 6. For the CDR3, the DNA is TGTGCCAGCAGTTTCGACAGGGCTGAATACAATGAGCAGTTCTTC. Translating it yields CASSFDRAEYNEQFF.

The genes are TRBV6-5 and TRBJ2-3; D call uncertain. The CDR3 has 13 residues. Germline V gives CDR1 MNHEY, CDR2 SVGAGI. Trimming removed 1 base from V and 5 bases from J, with 7 bases in between. CDR3 protein: CASSYYSGDTQYF. As DNA, the CDR3 is TGTGCCAGCAGTTACTACTCGGGAGATACGCAGTATTTT.

This clonotype was observed a few times. This chain connects TRBV7-9 to TRBJ2-7; TRBD1 matches at 8 bases. The CDR3 is 15 amino acids. Germline trimming cut 3 bases from V and 5 bases from J; bases unmatched to any gene: 9. Germline V gene lookup returns CDR1 SEHNR and CDR2 FQNEAQ (reference sequence). Written as DNA, the CDR3 is TGTGCCAGCAGCTTTCCCGAGACAGGGGTGAACGAGCAGTACTTC. This sequence encodes CASSFPETGVNEQYF.

This chain connects TRBV20-1 to TRBJ2-3, with 8 bases fitting TRBD2. Germline V lookup: CDR1 DFQATT, CDR2 SNEGSKA (reference sequence). The length of the CDR3 is 15 residues. V shed 6 bases and J 4 bases; nucleotides not matched to a gene: 12. The CDR3 nucleotides read TGCAGTGCCGGATCGACTAGCGCCCATTCAGATACGCAGTATTTT. Protein product: CSAGSTSAHSDTQYF.

This clonotype was picked up many times. J is TRBJ2-5 and V is TRBV12-3 or TRBV12-4, with D unresolved. V was shortened by 1 base and J by 2 bases, with 11 bases between the two germline ends. This CDR3 is built from 15 residues. Here the CDR3 reads CASSLVIGPQETQYF. The CDR3 DNA sequence: TGTGCCAGCAGTTTAGTTATAGGACCTCAAGAGACCCAGTACTTC.

This clonotype has ten or more counts. The chain links TRBV29-1 to TRBJ2-3, with 8 positions matching TRBD2. Trimming removed 6 bases from V and 2 bases from J; junction bases left unmatched: 4. The CDR3 length is 13 residues. The germline V gene has CDR1 SQVTM and CDR2 ANQGSEA. The CDR3 DNA is TGCAGCGTCGGCGGGGGGAACACAGATACGCAGTATTTT. Its translation is CSVGGGNTDTQYF.

In this sample, this clonotype turned up a few times. The CDR3, as DNA: TGTGCCAGCAGCTTAGGACTAGCGGGAGTCGGGGAGCTGTTTTTT. It is translated as CASSLGLAGVGELFF. V usage is TRBV7-8 and J usage is TRBJ2-2; 12 nucleotides match TRBD2. CDR1 and CDR2 from the germline V gene are SGHVS and FQNEAQ. The ends lost 1 base at V and 7 bases at J; junction bases unmatched: 1. The CDR3 is made up of 15 amino acids.

This clonotype has more than one count but fewer than ten. The chain uses TRBV19 and TRBJ2-7; D is uncertain. Trimming cost V 2 bases and J 2 bases, with 10 bases left between them. The length of the CDR3 is 14 residues. Germline CDR1 reads LNHDA; CDR2 reads SQIVND (reference sequence). DNA of the CDR3: TGTGCCAGTAGTATAATGGGGTCCACCTACGAGCAGTACTTC. Translated: CASSIMGSTYEQYF. Full variable domain (missing parts from reference TRBV19 and TRBJ2-7): DGGITQSPKYLFRKEGQNVTLSCEQNLNHDAMYWYRQDPGQGLRLIYYSQIVNDFQKGDIAEGYSVSREKKESFPLTVTSAQKNPTAFYLCASSIMGSTYEQYFGPGTRLTVT.

This chain uses TRBV7-6 with TRBJ2-7, with D unclear. CDR1 is SGHVS and CDR2 is FNYEAQ in the germline V gene. Trimming removed 3 bases at V and 0 bases at J, with 18 bases between. This CDR3 contains 17 residues. The CDR3 DNA reads TGTGCCAGCAGCTTCATGCCCCCAGAAGGATACTCCTACGAGCAGTACTTC. Protein product: CASSFMPPEGYSYEQYF.

J is TRBJ2-7 and V is TRBV4-3, with 7 bases lining up with TRBD1. The V gene end was trimmed by 1 base and the J gene end by 2 bases; junction bases not matched to a gene: 5. The germline CDR1 and CDR2 sequences are LGHNA and YSLEER. This CDR3 contains 15 residues. In nucleotides, the CDR3 is TGCGCCAGCAGCCAAGCCTCGGGACAGACCTACGAGCAGTACTTC. It is translated as CASSQASGQTYEQYF.

This clonotype has just one count. This chain uses TRBV18 with TRBJ1-1; TRBD1 aligns across 10 bases. Losses at the gene ends were 3 bases for V and 4 bases for J; bases not matched to a gene: 5. The CDR3 runs to 15 residues. In germline, CDR1 is KGHSH, CDR2 LQKENI. CDR3 coding DNA: TGTGCCAGCTCACCGTGGACAGGGGGAGGCACTGAAGCTTTCTTT. Translation: CASSPWTGGGTEAFF.

The CDR3 DNA is TGTGCCAGCAGGGGGACAGGGGACACCGGGGAGCTGTTTTTT. It translates to CASRGTGDTGELFF. This sequence joins TRBV27 and TRBJ2-2, with 10 nucleotides matching TRBD1. Germline values: CDR1 MNHEY, CDR2 SMNVEV (reference sequence). CDR3 length: 14 amino acids. J lost 3 bases, V lost 6 bases, and 1 base had no gene match.

The rearrangement links TRBV12-3 or TRBV12-4 to TRBJ2-6; the match to TRBD1 covers 7 bases. V gave up 1 base and J gave up 1 base; unmatched junction bases: 10. The length of the CDR3 is 19 residues. Here the CDR3 reads CASSLGIRAGGSGANVLTF. CDR3 sequence (DNA): TGTGCCAGCAGTTTAGGGATTCGGGCAGGGGGATCTGGGGCCAACGTCCTGACTTTC.